The 12 T cell receptor beta chains given below trace back to one sample, sequenced in a study of shared clonotypes between healthy human individuals. Here immunoSEQ multiplex PCR was the method, and the copy in TCRdb shows in-frame clones only, minus some. This table holds 1.6 million or so clones, over 95% found once. Material: naive CD4+ T cells sorted from blood. The subset: CD45RA+ positively selected. The receptors here all came from a young man in good health.

The chain couples TRBV5-1 to TRBJ2-5, with 7 bases matching TRBD1. Germline CDR1 and CDR2: SGHRS and YFSETQ. This CDR3 is built from 15 residues. The V segment lost 3 bases and the J segment 1 base; nucleotides outside the gene matches: 6. The CDR3 sequence is CASSSLGGPQETQYF. The CDR3 DNA reads TGCGCCAGCAGCTCCCTAGGGGGCCCCCAAGAGACCCAGTACTTC.

This rearrangement joins TRBV12-2 to TRBJ2-7; the table's D call, TRBD1, has no DNA check behind it. TRBV12-2 is labeled a pseudogene. This CDR3 spans 16 amino acids. CDR3 sequence: CASRSLYIHQGWEQYF. Here the CDR3 DNA reads TGTGCAAGTCGCTCCCTCTATATCCATCAGGGGTGGGAGCAGTACTTC.

The chain carries TRBV7-8 and TRBJ2-7, with D perhaps being TRBD1 or TRBD2 (6 bases each). Germline values: CDR1 SGHVS, CDR2 FQNEAQ. Trimming shortened V by 5 bases and J by 2 bases, and 16 bases separated the two germline ends. CDR3 size: 15 residues. CDR3: CASSTRSGGPYEQYF. DNA for the CDR3: TGTGCCAGCAGCACAAGAAGTGGGGGGCCCTACGAGCAGTACTTC.

The rearrangement uses TRBV5-6 and TRBJ2-3; D ambiguous. In germline, CDR1 is SGHDT, CDR2 YYEEEE. Trimming took 1 base from V and 3 from J, leaving 6 bases between them. The CDR3 contains 13 residues. The CDR3 DNA sequence: TGTGCCAGCAGCTTGATCGGAACAGATACGCAGTATTTT. Translated: CASSLIGTDTQYF.

This rearrangement joins TRBV7-2 to TRBJ2-7; TRBD2 agrees at 8 bases. The CDR3 has 14 amino acids. Germline loops: CDR1 SGHTA, CDR2 FQGNSA. Trimming took 5 bases from V and 3 from J; bases not matched to a gene: 6. The CDR3 protein is CASSPLAGRYEQYF. For the CDR3, the DNA is TGTGCCAGCAGCCCTTTAGCGGGGCGCTACGAGCAGTACTTC.

J is TRBJ2-3 and V is TRBV7-2, with 10 positions matching TRBD2. The CDR3 consists of 15 residues. J lost 5 bases, V lost 5 bases, and 7 bases had no gene match. Germline V gene lookup returns CDR1 SGHTA and CDR2 FQGNSA. The CDR3 reads CASSQGLARGDTQYF. CDR3 DNA sequence: TGTGCCAGCAGCCAGGGACTAGCGAGAGGAGATACGCAGTATTTT.

On this clone: Other DNA sequences in the same sample also yield this CDR3. The V call is TRBV29-1, the J call TRBJ2-3; D possibly matches TRBD1 or TRBD2 (6 bases each). Germline V gene sequence: CDR1 SQVTM, CDR2 ANQGSEA. There are 15 residues in the CDR3. The ends were cut back, 6 bases at V and 2 bases at J, with 18 bases in the middle. The CDR3 sequence is CSVGGGGGSTDTQYF. The DNA for the CDR3 is TGCAGCGTCGGAGGGGGTGGGGGTTCCACAGATACGCAGTATTTT.

The chain joins TRBV6-1 to TRBJ2-7; D assignment may be TRBD1 or TRBD2 (5 bases each). The CDR3 totals 14 residues. Trimming pared 3 bases from V and 4 bases from J, leaving 13 bases between. Germline-derived CDR1 and CDR2 are MNHNS and SASEGT. The DNA for the CDR3 is TGTGCCAGCAGTGAGGTGGGGACGAGATACGAGCAGTACTTC. This translates into CASSEVGTRYEQYF.

The chain recombines TRBV7-2 with TRBJ2-2; the D gene is possibly TRBD1 (6 bases). The CDR3 consists of 15 residues. The V gene's germline CDR1 is SGHTA and CDR2 FQGNSA. The V gene lost 5 bases and the J gene lost 5 bases, with 15 bases spanning the gap. The CDR3 DNA reads TGTGCCAGCAGCCGGAAGCAGGGGTGGACCGGGGAGCTGTTTTTT. It specifies CASSRKQGWTGELFF.

This clone has only one observation. The chain couples TRBV10-3 to TRBJ2-5; a possible D gene is TRBD1 (5 bases). Trimming cost V 3 bases and J 0 bases, with 8 bases left between them. CDR1 ENHRY and CDR2 SYGVKD come from the germline V gene. The CDR3 runs 14 residues. Here the CDR3 DNA reads TGTGCCATCAGTGATGGCAGGGACCAAGAGACCCAGTACTTC. This codes for CAISDGRDQETQYF.

The chain has TRBV6-5 and TRBJ1-1; D is perhaps TRBD1 (5 bases). This CDR3 has 14 amino acids. Looked up from germline, CDR1 is MNHEY and CDR2 is SVGAGI. The germline V and J ends were trimmed by 2 bases and 5 bases, with 12 bases remaining between them. As DNA, the CDR3 is TGTGCCAGCAGTTACGTGGGGGTTGGGACTGAAGCTTTCTTT. This translates into CASSYVGVGTEAFF.

V usage is TRBV6-1 and J usage is TRBJ1-1, with 10 bases lining up with TRBD1. CDR3 size: 14 residues. With 7 bases clipped from V and 3 bases from J, the junction kept 5 bases outside the gene matches. Germline CDR1 MNHNS, CDR2 SASEGT. CDR3 loop: CASTTGTGDTEAFF. The DNA for the CDR3 is TGTGCCAGCACTACCGGGACAGGGGACACTGAAGCTTTCTTT.